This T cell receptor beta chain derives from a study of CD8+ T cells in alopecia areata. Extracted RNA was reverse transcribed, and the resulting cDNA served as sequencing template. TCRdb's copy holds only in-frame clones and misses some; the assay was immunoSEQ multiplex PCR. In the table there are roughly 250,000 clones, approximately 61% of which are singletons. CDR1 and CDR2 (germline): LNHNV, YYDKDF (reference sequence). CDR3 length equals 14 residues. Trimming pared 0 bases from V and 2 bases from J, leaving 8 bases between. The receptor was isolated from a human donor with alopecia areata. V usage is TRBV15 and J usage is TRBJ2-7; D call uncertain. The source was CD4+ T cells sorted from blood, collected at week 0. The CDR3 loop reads CATSRDIGTYEQYF. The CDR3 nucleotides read TGTGCCACCAGCAGAGATATAGGGACCTACGAGCAGTACTTC.